These 23 T cell receptor beta chains share one sample of origin, sequenced in a study of T cell repertoires in cytomegalovirus infection. One entry per CDR3 protein, called by TCRdb with MiXCR from the reads. The sample has some 700,000 distinct CDR3 sequences; roughly a third are singletons. Their antigen targets remain unknown. Here the sequenced sample was cultured PBMCs, taken from culture after CMV antigen stimulation. These receptors were obtained from a human donor in good health (CMV status not recorded). Some clones in this sample may be carry-over from other donors' samples.

This clonotype was observed a handful of times. The CDR3 loop is CASSPPDRGFYNEQFF. CDR3 coding DNA: TGTGCCAGCAGCCCGCCGGACAGGGGATTCTACAATGAGCAGTTCTTC. The chain links TRBV7-4 to TRBJ2-1, with 9 bases aligning to TRBD1. CDR1 is SGHVT and CDR2 is SQSDAQ in the germline V gene. This CDR3 region has 16 residues. Trimming took 5 bases from V and 3 from J; bases not matched to a gene: 8.

The V and J genes are TRBV7-2 and TRBJ2-1, with a possible D match to TRBD2 (6 bases). The CDR3 contains 15 residues. Trimming removed 5 bases at V and 6 bases at J, with 17 bases between. The germline V gene encodes CDR1 SGHTA and CDR2 FQGNSA. The CDR3 reads CASSGTSYPGNEQFF. As DNA, the CDR3 is TGTGCCAGCAGCGGTACTAGCTATCCTGGCAATGAGCAGTTCTTC.

Only a few counts were recorded for this clonotype. This rearrangement joins TRBV10-3 to TRBJ2-1; the D is unclear. Germline V gene sequence: CDR1 ENHRY, CDR2 SYGVKD. The CDR3 is 12 residues long. Between the trimmed V and J ends, which lost 10 bases and 9 bases, there was a span of 16 bases. The CDR3 loop is CATMGQTLEQFF. In nucleotides, the CDR3 is TGTGCCACCATGGGCCAGACCCTTGAGCAGTTCTTC.

This clonotype occurred a few times. The CDR3: CASSETGTGGAWYGYTF. CDR3 bases: TGTGCCAGCAGTGAAACCGGGACAGGGGGCGCATGGTATGGCTACACCTTC. The V gene is TRBV6-5, the J gene TRBJ1-2; 12 bases align to TRBD1. V gave up 5 bases and J gave up 5 bases; unmatched junction bases: 12. Germline V gene sequence: CDR1 MNHEY, CDR2 SVGAGI. The CDR3 sequence is 17 residues long.

This clonotype was seen ten or more times. This rearrangement joins TRBV7-2 to TRBJ2-7, with 12 bases lining up with TRBD2. Germline CDR1 and CDR2: SGHTA and FQGNSA. There are 16 residues in the CDR3. V shed 2 bases, J shed 7 bases, and the junction held 9 bases outside the gene matches. CDR3 DNA sequence: TGTGCCAGCAGCTTATATCTGGCTAGCGGGGGGGGGGAGCAGTACTTC. Translating gives CASSLYLASGGGEQYF.

The chain recombines TRBV12-3 or TRBV12-4 with TRBJ2-7, with D possibly called TRBD1 or TRBD2 (5 bases each). The CDR3 is 14 amino acids. V was cut by 7 bases and J by 6 bases, with 19 bases left in between. DNA of the CDR3: TGTGCCAGCAATTCGCTCCGGGACGGCGCCGAGCAGTACTTC. Translated, it gives CASNSLRDGAEQYF.

This rearrangement joins TRBV27 to TRBJ2-3; 10 bases are a match to TRBD2. The V segment lost 4 bases and the J segment 7 bases; nucleotides outside the gene matches: 8. The V gene's germline CDR1 is MNHEY and CDR2 SMNVEV (reference sequence). This CDR3 is 15 amino acids long. The CDR3 coding sequence is TGTGCCAGCAGTTCCCTAGCGGGAGATCGTAATACGCAGTATTTT. It codes for CASSSLAGDRNTQYF.

The genes are TRBV7-8 and TRBJ2-4; D is perhaps TRBD1 (6 bases). This CDR3 has 14 amino acids. Trimming took off 6 bases at V and 8 bases at J, with 17 bases between the two ends. Germline loops: CDR1 SGHVS, CDR2 FQNEAQ. The CDR3 region has the DNA TGTGCCAGCAGTTCCACCCACAGGGCTGACATTCAGTACTTC. The encoded protein is CASSSTHRADIQYF.

The sample holds a few counts of this clonotype. This chain joins TRBV6-1 and TRBJ1-2, with D maybe TRBD1 (5 bases). The CDR3 is 15 amino acids. Trimming took 3 bases from V and 0 from J, leaving 11 bases between them. Germline-derived CDR1 and CDR2 are MNHNS and SASEGT. For the CDR3, the DNA is TGTGCCAGCAGTGAGTCAGGGTTAGCTAACTATGGCTACACCTTC. As protein: CASSESGLANYGYTF.

The rearrangement joins TRBV7-9 to TRBJ2-1; no firm D call. The ends were cut back, 5 bases at V and 3 bases at J, with 11 bases in the middle. The germline gives CDR1 SEHNR, CDR2 FQNEAQ (reference sequence). This CDR3 is built from 14 residues. This CDR3 is CASSKTDVYNEQFF. As DNA, the CDR3 is TGTGCCAGCAGCAAAACGGACGTCTACAATGAGCAGTTCTTC.

The sample holds a few counts of this clonotype. The genes are TRBV10-3 and TRBJ1-5; D possibly corresponds to TRBD1 (5 bases). The germline V gene encodes CDR1 ENHRY and CDR2 SYGVKD. V lost 3 bases, J lost 3 bases, and 12 bases lay in between. The CDR3 runs to 15 residues. CDR3 sequence: CAISEEDRANQPQHF. The DNA for the CDR3 is TGTGCCATCAGTGAAGAAGACAGAGCCAATCAGCCCCAGCATTTT.

This clonotype appeared a few times. V usage is TRBV27 and J usage is TRBJ1-5, with 7 bases matching TRBD1. Germline CDR1 is MNHEY and CDR2 is SMNVEV (reference sequence). The CDR3 contains 13 residues. Losses at the gene ends were 9 bases for V and 3 bases for J; bases not matched to a gene: 5. In nucleotides, the CDR3 is TGTGCCAGTCAGGGACAGCTCAATCAGCCCCAGCATTTT. It codes for CASQGQLNQPQHF.

This clonotype was recorded many times. The V and J genes are TRBV7-2 and TRBJ2-5, with D possibly TRBD2 on 6 matching bases. Trimming stripped 4 bases from V and 5 bases from J, with 11 bases between. The CDR3 runs to 13 residues. Per germline, CDR1 SGHTA and CDR2 FQGNSA. DNA of the CDR3: TGTGCCAGCAGCTCGGGACTCGGGGAGACCCAGTACTTC. Translation gives CASSSGLGETQYF. The full variable domain, with the rest looked up from reference TRBV7-2 and TRBJ2-5, is GAGVSQSPSNKVTEKGKDVELRCDPISGHTALYWYRQSLGQGLEFLIYFQGNSAPDKSGLPSDRFSAERTGGSVSTLTIQRTQQEDSAVYLCASSSGLGETQYFGPGTRLLVL.

CDR3 in amino acids: CASGPGTFSYEQYF. For the CDR3, the DNA is TGTGCTAGTGGTCCCGGGACCTTTTCCTACGAGCAGTACTTC. This chain joins TRBV12-5 and TRBJ2-7; D could derive from TRBD1 or TRBD2 (5 bases each). Germline V CDR1 and CDR2: LGHNT, FRNRAP. This CDR3 has 14 residues. V shed 5 bases and J shed 1 base, with 12 bases lying between them.

The gene calls are TRBV6-1 and TRBJ1-6; 10 bases agree with TRBD1. This CDR3 has 15 residues. The germline V gene encodes CDR1 MNHNS and CDR2 SASEGT. The junction had 3 bases not matched to a gene; V was cut back by 3 bases and J by 7 bases. The DNA for the CDR3 is TGTGCCAGCAGTGAGGGACAGGGGCGAAATTCACCCCTCCACTTT. Amino acids: CASSEGQGRNSPLHF.

This clonotype appeared a few times. This rearrangement joins TRBV5-1 to TRBJ2-3; perhaps TRBD1 as D (6 bases). Germline CDR1 and CDR2: SGHRS and YFSETQ. Trimming cost V 1 base and J 5 bases, with 14 bases left between them. There are 15 residues in the CDR3. This CDR3 reads CASSLSRGSGDTQYF. CDR3 in DNA: TGCGCCAGCAGCTTGAGCAGGGGTTCTGGAGATACGCAGTATTTT.

The chain recombines TRBV7-2 with TRBJ1-2; D possibly corresponds to TRBD1 (6 bases). The length of the CDR3 is 14 residues. Trimming removed 7 bases at V and 8 bases at J, with 20 bases between. Per germline, CDR1 SGHTA and CDR2 FQGNSA. The CDR3 DNA sequence: TGTGCCAGCATCATAAAGGGGGAAAGGGGCGGCTACACCTTC. This codes for CASIIKGERGGYTF.

The rearrangement links TRBV15 to TRBJ2-5; D gene uncertain. The CDR3 sequence is 13 residues long. CDR1 and CDR2 (germline): LNHNV, YYDKDF (reference sequence). Deletions cut 0 bases from V and 5 bases from J, with 7 bases between. The CDR3 coding sequence is TGTGCCACCAGCAGAGACCCCCCGGAGACCCAGTACTTC. Its translation is CATSRDPPETQYF. Together with reference TRBV15 and TRBJ2-5, the CDR3 gives the full variable domain: DAMVIQNPRYQVTQFGKPVTLSCSQTLNHNVMYWYQQKSSQAPKLLFHYYDKDFNNEADTPDNFQSRRPNTSFCFLDIRSPGLGDTAMYLCATSRDPPETQYFGPGTRLLVL.

This rearrangement joins TRBV15 to TRBJ2-7, with D possibly being TRBD1 (5 bases). There are 14 residues in the CDR3. With 3 bases removed from V and 4 bases from J, the gap between germline ends came to 13 bases. Per germline, CDR1 LNHNV and CDR2 YYDKDF (reference sequence). In DNA, the CDR3 is TGTGCCACCAGCAGTAGCAGGGTTCGTTACGAGCAGTACTTC. It is translated as CATSSSRVRYEQYF.

Many counts were recorded for this clonotype. This chain joins TRBV7-2 and TRBJ2-7, with D possibly being TRBD1 (6 bases). The V and J ends lost 2 bases and 0 bases respectively, with 14 bases between them. The CDR3 runs 16 residues. Germline V gene data show CDR1 as SGHTA and CDR2 as FQGNSA. The CDR3 here is CASSLRGSYGSYEQYF. In DNA, the CDR3 is TGTGCCAGCAGCTTAAGGGGGTCCTACGGCTCCTACGAGCAGTACTTC.

The rearrangement joins TRBV27 to TRBJ2-3; D gene uncertain. Germline CDR1 is MNHEY and CDR2 is SMNVEV (reference sequence). This CDR3 spans 16 amino acids. V lost 6 bases, J lost 2 bases, and 18 bases lay in between. In DNA, the CDR3 is TGTGCCAGCAGCCGCACCGGGTCCCACTCCACAGATACGCAGTATTTT. Its translation: CASSRTGSHSTDTQYF.

The V call is TRBV5-4, the J call TRBJ2-3; D remains unclear. The CDR3 totals 14 residues. Deletions cut 0 bases from V and 3 bases from J, with 8 bases between. CDR1 and CDR2 from the germline V gene are SGHNT and YYREEE (reference sequence). CDR3 nucleotides: TGTGCCAGCAGCTTGGGAATCGAGACAGATACGCAGTATTTT. Translated, it gives CASSLGIETDTQYF.

V gene TRBV28 combines with J gene TRBJ2-3; 7 bases align to TRBD1. Germline trimming cut 6 bases from V and 2 bases from J; bases unmatched to any gene: 8. The CDR3 is 15 amino acids. Germline V gene data show CDR1 as MDHEN and CDR2 as SYDVKM. CDR3 DNA: TGTGCCAGCAGATACAAGGGACAGCACACAGATACGCAGTATTTT. This sequence encodes CASRYKGQHTDTQYF.